This T cell receptor (beta chain) is drawn from a study of CD8 T cells in Susac syndrome. Random hexamers served to reverse transcribe roughly 0.45 to 1 ug RNA. TCRdb reprocessed the immunoSEQ multiplex PCR reads via MiXCR and lists one record per CDR3 protein. The sample yields 150,000 to 200,000 distinct CDR3 sequences, approximately 94% seen once. Between the trimmed V and J ends, which lost 5 bases and 4 bases, there was a span of 15 bases. CDR3 size: 14 residues. Germline lookup yields CDR1 MNHNS and CDR2 SASEGT. This TCR derives from a human donor with multiple sclerosis. The sequenced sample was CD4+ T cells from PBMCs. This chain links TRBV6-1 with TRBJ2-7; possible D gene TRBD2, 6 bases. For the CDR3, the DNA is TGTGCCAGCAGTAGTAACGGGAGACCGTACGAGCAGTACTTC. Translation: CASSSNGRPYEQYF.